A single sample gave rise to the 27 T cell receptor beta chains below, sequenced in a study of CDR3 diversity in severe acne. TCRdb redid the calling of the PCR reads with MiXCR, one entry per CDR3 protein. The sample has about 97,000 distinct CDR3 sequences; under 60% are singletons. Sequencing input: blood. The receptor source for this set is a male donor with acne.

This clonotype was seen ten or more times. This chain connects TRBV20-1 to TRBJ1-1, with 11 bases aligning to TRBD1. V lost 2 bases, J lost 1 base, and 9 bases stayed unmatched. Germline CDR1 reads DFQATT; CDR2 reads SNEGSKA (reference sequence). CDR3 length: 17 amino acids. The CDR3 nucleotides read TGCAGTGCTAGACGCTGGACAGGGGGCCCCAAGAACACTGAAGCTTTCTTT. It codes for CSARRWTGGPKNTEAFF.

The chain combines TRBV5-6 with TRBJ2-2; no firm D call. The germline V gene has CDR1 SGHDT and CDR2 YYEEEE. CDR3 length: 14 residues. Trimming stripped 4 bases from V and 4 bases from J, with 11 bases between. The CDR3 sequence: CASSTDQSTGELFF. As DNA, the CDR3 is TGTGCCAGCAGCACCGACCAGTCCACCGGGGAGCTGTTTTTT.

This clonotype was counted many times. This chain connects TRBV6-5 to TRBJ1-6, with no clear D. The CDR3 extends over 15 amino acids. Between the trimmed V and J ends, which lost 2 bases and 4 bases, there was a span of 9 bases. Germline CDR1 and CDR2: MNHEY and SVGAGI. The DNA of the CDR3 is TGTGCCAGCAGTTACGGCAGATTTTATAATTCACCCCTCCACTTT. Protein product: CASSYGRFYNSPLHF.

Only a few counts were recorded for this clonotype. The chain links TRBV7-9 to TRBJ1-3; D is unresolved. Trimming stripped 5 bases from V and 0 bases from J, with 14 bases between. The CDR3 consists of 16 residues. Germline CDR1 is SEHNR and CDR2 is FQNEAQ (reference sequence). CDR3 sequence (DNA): TGTGCCAGCAGCCCCCCCCTCCCACTCTCTGGAAACACCATATATTTT. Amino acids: CASSPPLPLSGNTIYF.

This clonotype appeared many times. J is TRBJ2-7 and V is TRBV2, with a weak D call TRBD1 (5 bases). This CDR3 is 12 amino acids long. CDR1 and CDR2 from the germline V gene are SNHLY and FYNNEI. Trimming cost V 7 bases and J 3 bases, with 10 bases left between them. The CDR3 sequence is CASTPQGYEQYF. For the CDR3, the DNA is TGTGCCAGCACCCCGCAGGGCTACGAGCAGTACTTC. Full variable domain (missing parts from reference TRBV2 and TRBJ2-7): EPEVTQTPSHQVTQMGQEVILRCVPISNHLYFYWYRQILGQKVEFLVSFYNNEISEKSEIFDDQFSVERPDGSNFTLKIRSTKLEDSAMYFCASTPQGYEQYFGPGTRLTVT.

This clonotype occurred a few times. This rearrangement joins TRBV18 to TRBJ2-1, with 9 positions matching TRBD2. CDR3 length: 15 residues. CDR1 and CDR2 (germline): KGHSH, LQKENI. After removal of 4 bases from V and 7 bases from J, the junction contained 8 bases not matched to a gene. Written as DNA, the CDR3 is TGTGCCAGCTCACGAGTTGCGGGGGGGGATAATGAGCAGTTCTTC. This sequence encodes CASSRVAGGDNEQFF.

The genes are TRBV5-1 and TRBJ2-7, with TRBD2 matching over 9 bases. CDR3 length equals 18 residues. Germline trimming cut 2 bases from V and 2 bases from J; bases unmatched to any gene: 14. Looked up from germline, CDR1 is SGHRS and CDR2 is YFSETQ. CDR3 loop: CASSLPTRPGLATYEQYF. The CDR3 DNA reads TGCGCCAGCAGCTTACCCACTAGACCGGGACTAGCAACCTACGAGCAGTACTTC. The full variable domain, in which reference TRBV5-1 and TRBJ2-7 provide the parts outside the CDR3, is KAGVTQTPRYLIKTRGQQVTLSCSPISGHRSVSWYQQTPGQGLQFLFEYFSETQRNKGNFPGRFSGRQFSNSRSEMNVSTLELGDSALYLCASSLPTRPGLATYEQYFGPGTRLTVT.

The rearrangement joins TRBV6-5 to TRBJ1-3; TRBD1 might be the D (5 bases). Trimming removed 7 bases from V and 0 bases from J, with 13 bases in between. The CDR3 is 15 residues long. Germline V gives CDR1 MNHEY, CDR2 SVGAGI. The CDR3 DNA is TGTGCCAGCACCTTTGCGGGGCCCTCTGGAAACACCATATATTTT. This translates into CASTFAGPSGNTIYF.

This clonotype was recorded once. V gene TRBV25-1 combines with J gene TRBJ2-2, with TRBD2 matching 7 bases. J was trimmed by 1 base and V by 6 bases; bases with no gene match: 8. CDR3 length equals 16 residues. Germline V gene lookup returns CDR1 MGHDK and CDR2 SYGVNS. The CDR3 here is CASSPIWTRNTGELFF. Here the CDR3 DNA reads TGTGCCAGCAGCCCGATATGGACTAGGAACACCGGGGAGCTGTTTTTT.

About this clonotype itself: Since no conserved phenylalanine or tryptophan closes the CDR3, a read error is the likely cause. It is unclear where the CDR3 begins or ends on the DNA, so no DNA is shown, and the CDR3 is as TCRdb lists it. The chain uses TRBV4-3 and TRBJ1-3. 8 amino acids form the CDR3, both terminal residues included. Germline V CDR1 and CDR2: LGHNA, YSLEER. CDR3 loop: CASSRLSP.

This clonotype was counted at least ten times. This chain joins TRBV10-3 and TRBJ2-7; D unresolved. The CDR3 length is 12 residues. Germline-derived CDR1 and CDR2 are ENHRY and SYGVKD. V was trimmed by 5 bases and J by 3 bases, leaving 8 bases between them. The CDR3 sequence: CAISTPNYEQYF. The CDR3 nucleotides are TGTGCCATCAGTACCCCAAACTACGAGCAGTACTTC.

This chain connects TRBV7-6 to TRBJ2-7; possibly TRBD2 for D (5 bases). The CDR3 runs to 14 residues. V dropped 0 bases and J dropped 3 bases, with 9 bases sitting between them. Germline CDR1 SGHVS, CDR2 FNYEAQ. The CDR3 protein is CASSLAGAHYEQYF. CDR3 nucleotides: TGTGCCAGCAGCTTAGCGGGAGCCCACTACGAGCAGTACTTC.

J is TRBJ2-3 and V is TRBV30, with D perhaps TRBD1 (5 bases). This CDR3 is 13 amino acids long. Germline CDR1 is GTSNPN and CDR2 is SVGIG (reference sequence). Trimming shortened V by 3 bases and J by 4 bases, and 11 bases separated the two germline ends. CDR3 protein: CAWRVQGADTQYF. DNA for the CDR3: TGTGCCTGGAGAGTGCAGGGCGCAGATACGCAGTATTTT.

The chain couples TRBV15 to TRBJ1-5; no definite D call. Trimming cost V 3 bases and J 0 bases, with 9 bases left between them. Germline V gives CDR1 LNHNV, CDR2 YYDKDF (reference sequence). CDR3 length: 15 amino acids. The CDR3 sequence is CATSSPSGSNQPQHF. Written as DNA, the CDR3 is TGTGCCACCAGCAGCCCCTCGGGTAGCAATCAGCCCCAGCATTTT.

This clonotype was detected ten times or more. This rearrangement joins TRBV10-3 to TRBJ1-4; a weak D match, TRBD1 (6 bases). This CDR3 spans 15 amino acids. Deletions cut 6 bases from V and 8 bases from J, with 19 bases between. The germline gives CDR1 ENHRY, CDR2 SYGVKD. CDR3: CAIRPTSGEGEKLFF. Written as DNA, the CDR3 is TGTGCCATCAGGCCCACTTCAGGGGAGGGAGAAAAACTGTTTTTT.

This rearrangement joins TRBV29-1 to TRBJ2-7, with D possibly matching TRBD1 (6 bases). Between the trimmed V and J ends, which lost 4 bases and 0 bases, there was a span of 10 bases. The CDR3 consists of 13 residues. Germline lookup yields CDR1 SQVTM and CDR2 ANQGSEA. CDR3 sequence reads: CSVVQGGSYEQYF. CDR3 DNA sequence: TGCAGCGTTGTACAGGGCGGCTCCTACGAGCAGTACTTC.

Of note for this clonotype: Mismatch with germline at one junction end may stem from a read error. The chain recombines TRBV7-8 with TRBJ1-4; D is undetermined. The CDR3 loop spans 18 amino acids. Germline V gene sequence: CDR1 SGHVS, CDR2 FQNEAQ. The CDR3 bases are TGTGTCAGCAGCGACCGACGGGCCGACAAGACGGCTAATGAAAAACTGTTTTTT. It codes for CVSSDRRADKTANEKLFF.

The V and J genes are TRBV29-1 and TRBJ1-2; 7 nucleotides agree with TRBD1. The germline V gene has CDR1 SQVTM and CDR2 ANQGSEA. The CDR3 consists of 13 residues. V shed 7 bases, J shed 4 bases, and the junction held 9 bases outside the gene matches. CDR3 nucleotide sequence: TGCAGCGCCACCACGACAGGGTCCTATGGCTACACCTTC. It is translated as CSATTTGSYGYTF.

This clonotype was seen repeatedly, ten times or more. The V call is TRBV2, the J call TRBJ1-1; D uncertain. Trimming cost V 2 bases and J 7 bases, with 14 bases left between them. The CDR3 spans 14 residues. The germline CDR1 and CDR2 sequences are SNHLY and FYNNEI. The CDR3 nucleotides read TGTGCCAGCAGTGAACCGGAATCAAATATTGAAGCTTTCTTT. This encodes CASSEPESNIEAFF.

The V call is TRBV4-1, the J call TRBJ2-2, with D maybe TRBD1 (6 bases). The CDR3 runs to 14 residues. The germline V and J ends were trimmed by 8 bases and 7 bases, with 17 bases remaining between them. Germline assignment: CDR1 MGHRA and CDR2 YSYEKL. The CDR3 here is CASGSEGVVGELFF. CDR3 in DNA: TGCGCCAGCGGCTCAGAGGGGGTGGTCGGGGAGCTGTTTTTT.

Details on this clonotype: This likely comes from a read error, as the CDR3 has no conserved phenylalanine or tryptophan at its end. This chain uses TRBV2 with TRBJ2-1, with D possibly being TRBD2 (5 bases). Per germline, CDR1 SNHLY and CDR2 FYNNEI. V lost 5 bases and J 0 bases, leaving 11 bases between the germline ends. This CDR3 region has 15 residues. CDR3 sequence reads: CASSTERSSYNEQFR. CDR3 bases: TGTGCCAGCAGTACGGAGCGGAGCTCCTACAATGAGCAGTTCAGA.

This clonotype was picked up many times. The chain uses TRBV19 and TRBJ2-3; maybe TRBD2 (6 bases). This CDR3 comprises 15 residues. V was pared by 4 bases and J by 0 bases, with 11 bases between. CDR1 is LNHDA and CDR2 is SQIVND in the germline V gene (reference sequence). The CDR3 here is CASSTRLESTDTQYF. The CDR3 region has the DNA TGTGCCAGTAGTACCCGACTAGAGAGCACAGATACGCAGTATTTT.

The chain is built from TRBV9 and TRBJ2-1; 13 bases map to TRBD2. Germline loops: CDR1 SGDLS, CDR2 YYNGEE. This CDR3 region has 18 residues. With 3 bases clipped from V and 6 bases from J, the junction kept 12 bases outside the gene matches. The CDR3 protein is CASSGGGTSGTSCNEQFF. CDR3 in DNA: TGTGCCAGCAGCGGGGGAGGGACTAGCGGGACCTCTTGCAATGAGCAGTTCTTC.

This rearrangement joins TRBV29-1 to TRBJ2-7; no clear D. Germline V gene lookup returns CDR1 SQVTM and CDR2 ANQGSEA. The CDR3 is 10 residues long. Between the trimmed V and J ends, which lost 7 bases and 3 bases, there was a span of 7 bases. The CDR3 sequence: CSALGYEQYF. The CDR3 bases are TGCAGCGCTTTGGGCTACGAGCAGTACTTC.

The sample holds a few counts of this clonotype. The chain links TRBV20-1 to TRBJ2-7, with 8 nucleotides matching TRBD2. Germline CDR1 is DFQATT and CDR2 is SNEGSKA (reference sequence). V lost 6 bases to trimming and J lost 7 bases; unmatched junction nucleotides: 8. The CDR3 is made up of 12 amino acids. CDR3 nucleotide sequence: TGCAGTGCCCCGGGACTAGTCGGTGAGCAGTACTTC. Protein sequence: CSAPGLVGEQYF.

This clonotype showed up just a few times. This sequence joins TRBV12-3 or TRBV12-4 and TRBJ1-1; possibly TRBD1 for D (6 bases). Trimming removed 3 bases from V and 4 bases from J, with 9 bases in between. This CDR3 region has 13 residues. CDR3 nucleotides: TGTGCCAGCAGTTTGGTCAGGGGCACTGAAGCTTTCTTT. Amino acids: CASSLVRGTEAFF.

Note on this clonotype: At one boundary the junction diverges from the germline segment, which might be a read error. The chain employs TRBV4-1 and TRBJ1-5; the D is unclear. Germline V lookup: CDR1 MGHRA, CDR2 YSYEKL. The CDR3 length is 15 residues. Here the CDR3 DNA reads TGTGCCAGCAGCCAATATTATCAGGGCAATCAGCCCCAGCATTTT. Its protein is CASSQYYQGNQPQHF.